This is a list of T cell receptor beta chains from one sample in a study of cytomegalovirus exposure and HLA in healthy donors. TCRdb's copy holds only in-frame clones and misses some; the assay was immunoSEQ multiplex PCR. The sample contains some 84,000 clones, about three quarters of which appear only once. The sequenced material came from PBMCs. Receptor source: a boy younger than 18 in good health and CMV-seronegative. Both conserved end residues are part of each CDR3. The D gene is left open where the match is weak. Size is omitted from some rows. Given values are once, few, many or a class for expanded clones.

abundance | j_gene | v_gene | d_gene | CDR3nt | CDR3aa
NA | TRBJ2-2 | TRBV5-1 | NA | TGCGCCAGCAGCAAGTGGGACACCATGAACACCGGGGAGCTGTTTTTT | CASSKWDTMNTGELFF
NA | TRBJ1-1 | TRBV10-2 | NA | TGCGCCAGCAGTGAGGTTCTGAGGGCGCGCACTGAAGCTTTCTTT | CASSEVLRARTEAFF
NA | TRBJ1-5 | TRBV2 | NA | TGTGCCAGCATCAAAGAGGGACTTAGCAATCAGCCCCAGCATTTT | CASIKEGLSNQPQHF
NA | TRBJ2-7 | TRBV4-1 | NA | TGCGCCAGCAGCCAACCAAGGGGAGGACTACCCGAGCAGTACTTC | CASSQPRGGLPEQYF
NA | TRBJ2-7 | TRBV6-5 | NA | TGTGCCAGCAGTTACTCGCTCGACAGTCTCTACGAGCAGTACTTC | CASSYSLDSLYEQYF
NA | TRBJ2-2 | TRBV30 | NA | TGTGCCTGGAGATCTGCGGGGAACACCGGGGAGCTGTTTTTT | CAWRSAGNTGELFF
NA | TRBJ1-5 | TRBV28 | NA | TGTGCCAGCGAATTCGGGGGTGGCAATCAGCCCCAGCATTTT | CASEFGGGNQPQHF
NA | TRBJ2-1 | TRBV14 | TRBD2 | TGTGCCAGCAGCCTTAGCGGGGGCGTCGGCAATGAGCAGTTCTTC | CASSLSGGVGNEQFF
NA | TRBJ2-1 | TRBV9 | TRBD2 | TGTGCCAGCAGCCGAGCGGGAGGGTCCTACAATGAGCAGTTCTTC | CASSRAGGSYNEQFF
NA | TRBJ1-5 | TRBV29-1 | NA | TGCAGCGTTGCAGATCTCAATCAGCCCCAGCATTTT | CSVADLNQPQHF
NA | TRBJ1-1 | TRBV28 | NA | TGTGCCAGCAGGCCCAATCTCCGGGACACTGAAGCTTTCTTT | CASRPNLRDTEAFF
NA | TRBJ2-7 | TRBV29-1 | NA | TGCAGCGTTGAGCTTCCGGGTCCCCACGAGCAGTACTTC | CSVELPGPHEQYF
NA | TRBJ2-5 | TRBV28 | NA | TGTGCCAGCAGTTTTCTCTTCGGTGGGACCCAGTACTTC | CASSFLFGGTQYF
once | TRBJ1-1 | TRBV27 | TRBD1 | TGTGCCAGCAGTGGACAGGGGTTTACAGCTTTCTTT | CASSGQGFTAFF
NA | TRBJ2-7 | TRBV7-8 | TRBD1 | TGTGCCAGCAGCCACCGGACAGGCCCAACCTACGAGCAGTACTTC | CASSHRTGPTYEQYF
few | TRBJ2-2 | TRBV5-4 | NA | TGTGCCAGCACCCTGGGAGCGTCCGGGGAGCTGTTTTTT | CASTLGASGELFF
NA | TRBJ2-2 | TRBV6-5 | TRBD1 | TGTGCCAGCAGTCAGCGACAGGGTCTTACCGGGGAGCTGTTTTTT | CASSQRQGLTGELFF
NA | TRBJ2-5 | TRBV5-1 | TRBD1 | TGCGCCAGCAGCCAGGGGGCACTTCAAGAGACCCAGTACTTC | CASSQGALQETQYF
few | TRBJ2-7 | TRBV27 | NA | TGTGCCAGCAGTTTGCAGGGGTCCTACGAGCAGTACTTC | CASSLQGSYEQYF
few | TRBJ1-5 | TRBV6-5 | NA | TGTGCCAGCAGCACAGGGTTGGGCAATCAGCCCCAGCATTTT | CASSTGLGNQPQHF
NA | TRBJ2-7 | TRBV10-3 | TRBD1 | TGTGCCATCAGTGACCCGACAGGGGGCACCTACGAGCAGTACTTC | CAISDPTGGTYEQYF
NA | TRBJ1-5 | TRBV9 | TRBD1 | TGTGCCAGCAGCGCGACAGGGAATAATCAGCCCCAGCATTTT | CASSATGNNQPQHF
NA | TRBJ2-7 | TRBV5-1 | NA | TGCGCCAGCAGCTTCGGACCAGTGGGGCTGAACGAGCAGTACTTC | CASSFGPVGLNEQYF
few | TRBJ2-5 | TRBV7-8 | NA | TGTGCCAGCAGCCTTCGGGGGGCTGGGGAGACCCAGTACTTC | CASSLRGAGETQYF
NA | TRBJ2-7 | TRBV11-2 | TRBD1 | TGTGCCAGCAGCCTAGGACAGGGTTTTGTCGAGCAGTACTTC | CASSLGQGFVEQYF
NA | TRBJ1-1 | TRBV6-6 | NA | TGTGCCAGCAGTGGATCCGACAGCTTCAAAGCTTTCTTT | CASSGSDSFKAFF
NA | TRBJ2-6 | TRBV30 | NA | TGTGCCTGGAGAAACGGAGCTGGGGCCAACGTCCTGACTTTC | CAWRNGAGANVLTF
NA | TRBJ2-7 | TRBV5-6 | NA | TGTGCCAGCAGCTCCTTTAGGCGAGGATCCCTGGCCTACGAGCAGTACTTC | CASSSFRRGSLAYEQYF
NA | TRBJ1-6 | TRBV28 | NA | TGTGCCAGCAGTTTTGATAGAAGCGCCTATAATTCACCCCTCCACTTT | CASSFDRSAYNSPLHF
NA | TRBJ1-2 | TRBV7-6 | NA | TGTGCCAGCAGCGCCTCGGGGGGCTATGGCTACACCTTC | CASSASGGYGYTF
many | TRBJ2-7 | TRBV7-9 | NA | TGTGCCAGCAGTTCAACAGGGGGGGGATACGAGCAGTACTTC | CASSSTGGGYEQYF
NA | TRBJ1-1 | TRBV5-1 | TRBD1 | TGCGCCAGCACGCAAACAGGGGGCACTGAAGCTTTCTTT | CASTQTGGTEAFF
once | TRBJ1-1 | TRBV15 | NA | TGTGCCACCAGTGACAGTTTGAACACTGAAGCTTTCTTT | CATSDSLNTEAFF
once | TRBJ1-4 | TRBV28 | TRBD1 | TGTGCCAACCGCTGGGACAGGGAGGCCATGAATGAAAAACTGTTTTTT | CANRWDREAMNEKLFF
few | TRBJ2-1 | TRBV12-5 | TRBD2 | TGTGCTAGTGGTTTGGGTCGGCGGGAGCGGTACAATGAGCAGTTCTTC | CASGLGRRERYNEQFF
NA | TRBJ2-7 | TRBV5-1 | TRBD2 | TGCGCCAGCAGCTTGAGCGGGAGAAGGGACGAGCAGTACTTC | CASSLSGRRDEQYF
NA | TRBJ2-7 | TRBV19 | NA | TGTGCCAGTAGTATGGGTCAGGGATACGAGCAGTACTTC | CASSMGQGYEQYF
NA | TRBJ2-3 | TRBV6-6 | NA | TGTGCCAGCAGTTACCGAGGAGTGACCACAGATACGCAGTATTTT | CASSYRGVTTDTQYF
NA | TRBJ1-5 | TRBV6-5 | NA | TGTGCCAGCAGTCCCAACAGTTATAGCAATCAGCCCCAGCATTTT | CASSPNSYSNQPQHF
NA | TRBJ1-5 | TRBV27 | TRBD1 | TGTGCCAGCAGTCTCCGACAGGGGAATCAGCCCCAGCATTTT | CASSLRQGNQPQHF
once | TRBJ1-1 | TRBV7-9 | NA | TGTGCCAGCAGCTCGACAGGTATGAACACTGAAGCTTTCTTT | CASSSTGMNTEAFF
NA | TRBJ1-5 | TRBV6-6 | TRBD1 | TGTGCCAGCAGTCCCGACAGGGCTGGAAGCAATCAGCCCCAGCATTTT | CASSPDRAGSNQPQHF
NA | TRBJ2-1 | TRBV27 | TRBD2 | TGTGCCAGCAGTCCATTAGCGGGAGTGGGGATCTACAATGAGCAGTTCTTC | CASSPLAGVGIYNEQFF
NA | TRBJ1-5 | TRBV6-6 | NA | TGTGCCAGCAGCCCCGGACAGATAAATCAGCCCCAGCATTTT | CASSPGQINQPQHF
few | TRBJ2-1 | TRBV27 | TRBD1 | TGTGCCAGCAGTCTACTGGGACAGAACAATGAGCAGTTCTTC | CASSLLGQNNEQFF
NA | TRBJ2-1 | TRBV5-1 | TRBD1 | TGCGCCAGCAGTTCCAAGACAGGGAGCTCCTACAATGAGCAGTTCTTC | CASSSKTGSSYNEQFF
NA | TRBJ2-7 | TRBV4-1 | NA | TGCGCCAGCAGCCAAGAGGCCTCCTACGAGCAGTACTTC | CASSQEASYEQYF